The 10 T cell receptor beta chains presented below share a single source sample, sequenced in a study of CD8+ T cells in alopecia areata. Lesional scalp punch biopsies and peripheral blood were collected from alopecia areata patients. Extracted RNA was reverse transcribed into cDNA, the sequencing template. The repertoire was sequenced with immunoSEQ multiplex PCR; TCRdb's copy has only in-frame clones and lacks some. This sample carries 7,200 or so clones, roughly 64% of them seen once, and the ten largest clones take about 17%. The sample consisted of skin, taken at week 0. Receptors originate from a human donor with alopecia areata.

This clone has just one count. The chain couples TRBV11-2 to TRBJ2-7; no firm D call. Germline V gene lookup returns CDR1 SGHAT and CDR2 FQNNGV. V lost 1 base to trimming and J lost 6 bases, with 25 bases between them. There are 18 residues in the CDR3. The CDR3 DNA follows: TGTGCCAGCAGCTTAGGGACGAATTTGTCGCCTCAACTTTCCGAGCAGTACTTC. This codes for CASSLGTNLSPQLSEQYF.

This chain connects TRBV4-1 to TRBJ1-1; no clear D gene. The CDR3 is made up of 14 amino acids. Between the trimmed V and J ends, which lost 1 base and 0 bases, there was a span of 6 bases. The germline CDR1 and CDR2 sequences are MGHRA and YSYEKL. The CDR3: CASSQGAVNTEAFF. The CDR3 DNA follows: TGCGCCAGCAGCCAAGGGGCGGTGAACACTGAAGCTTTCTTT.

The chain carries TRBV4-1 and TRBJ2-7; 7 nucleotides align to TRBD1. J lost 3 bases, V lost 4 bases, and 18 bases had no gene match. Germline CDR1 is MGHRA and CDR2 is YSYEKL. CDR3 length equals 18 residues. Written as DNA, the CDR3 is TGCGCCAGCAGCCGATTCACAGGAGATACAGGGGAAGGCTACGAGCAGTACTTC. Translating gives CASSRFTGDTGEGYEQYF.

Only a few counts were recorded for this clone. This chain links TRBV28 with TRBJ2-5; 7 bases agree with TRBD1. Germline CDR1 and CDR2: MDHEN and SYDVKM. Trimming removed 8 bases from V and 7 bases from J; junction bases left unmatched: 10. This CDR3 has 13 residues. CDR3 residues: CASRQGLEGTQYF. The CDR3 DNA follows: TGTGCCAGCCGACAGGGCCTCGAAGGGACCCAGTACTTC.

This clone has just a few counts. The rearrangement joins TRBV4-1 to TRBJ1-4; TRBD1 is a possible D gene (6 bases). CDR1 and CDR2 (germline): MGHRA, YSYEKL. V dropped 4 bases and J dropped 1 base, with 10 bases sitting between them. The CDR3 is 15 residues long. The CDR3 here is CASSPSTGTNEKLFF. The CDR3, as DNA: TGCGCCAGCAGCCCATCGACAGGAACTAATGAAAAACTGTTTTTT.

The rearrangement uses TRBV5-1 and TRBJ2-2; D possibly corresponds to TRBD1 (5 bases). CDR3 length: 17 residues. Trimming removed 2 bases from V and 2 bases from J, with 16 bases in between. Germline V CDR1 and CDR2: SGHRS, YFSETQ. CDR3 sequence: CASSFALRQRNTGELFF. The CDR3 nucleotides are TGCGCCAGCAGCTTCGCGCTGAGACAGCGAAACACCGGGGAGCTGTTTTTT. Using reference TRBV5-1 and TRBJ2-2 for the parts outside the CDR3, the full variable domain is KAGVTQTPRYLIKTRGQQVTLSCSPISGHRSVSWYQQTPGQGLQFLFEYFSETQRNKGNFPGRFSGRQFSNSRSEMNVSTLELGDSALYLCASSFALRQRNTGELFFGEGSRLTVL.

By share, this clone ranks as medium-sized. The chain is built from TRBV5-4 and TRBJ2-5; the D is unclear. There are 14 residues in the CDR3. Trimming stripped 0 bases from V and 2 bases from J, with 8 bases between. Germline lookup yields CDR1 SGHNT and CDR2 YYREEE (reference sequence). CDR3 coding DNA: TGTGCCAGCAGCTTGGAAAGGGCTCAAGAGACCCAGTACTTC. Its translation is CASSLERAQETQYF. Combining the CDR3 with reference TRBV5-4 and TRBJ2-5 gives the whole variable domain ETGVTQSPTHLIKTRGQQVTLRCSSQSGHNTVSWYQQALGQGPQFIFQYYREEENGRGNFPPRFSGLQFPNYSSELNVNALELDDSALYLCASSLERAQETQYFGPGTRLLVL.

The V and J genes are TRBV28 and TRBJ2-7; D not certain. V lost 5 bases and J 5 bases, leaving 16 bases between the germline ends. Germline CDR1 MDHEN, CDR2 SYDVKM. There are 14 residues in the CDR3. CDR3 amino acids: CASSPLPGLDEQYF. CDR3 coding DNA: TGTGCCAGCAGTCCTCTCCCGGGTCTCGACGAGCAGTACTTC.

The chain has TRBV11-2 and TRBJ2-7; 8 nucleotides match TRBD1. The length of the CDR3 is 15 residues. The germline V gene has CDR1 SGHAT and CDR2 FQNNGV. The J segment lost 3 bases and the V segment lost 1 base, leaving 5 bases of the junction unmatched. CDR3 bases: TGTGCCAGCAGCTTAGGCCCCGACAGGGGCTACGAGCAGTACTTC. This codes for CASSLGPDRGYEQYF.

Only one count was recorded for this clone. The rearrangement uses TRBV9 and TRBJ2-7; a weak D match, TRBD2 (5 bases). Germline V gene data show CDR1 as SGDLS and CDR2 as YYNGEE. Trimming shortened V by 3 bases and J by 5 bases, and 15 bases separated the two germline ends. The CDR3 has 14 amino acids. The CDR3 loop is CASSGGLGRNEQYF. CDR3 bases: TGTGCCAGCAGCGGAGGACTCGGTCGGAACGAGCAGTACTTC.